This TCR beta chain was retrieved from a study of a mutant IDH1 vaccine in newly diagnosed glioma. Time point described: week 35, safety follow-up. What each vaccine dose contained was 300 ug of mutant IDH1 20-mer peptide, accompanied by topical imiquimod. TCRdb's copy holds only in-frame clones and misses some; the assay was immunoSEQ multiplex PCR. The data contain about 54,000 clones, around 80% of them singletons. Comment on this clone: Its antigen is not known.

The J segment lost 0 bases and the V segment lost 2 bases, leaving 8 bases of the junction unmatched. Germline CDR1 MGHDK, CDR2 SYGVNS. This CDR3 spans 18 amino acids. This specimen was PBMCs, taken from a glioma patient whose treatment included an IDH1 peptide vaccine. V usage is TRBV25-1 and J usage is TRBJ2-1; 9 nucleotides match TRBD2. This TCR came from a woman aged 18-29 years with glioma. The CDR3 loop reads CASSESGASGDSYNEQFF. Here the CDR3 DNA reads TGTGCCAGCAGTGAAAGCGGGGCTAGCGGGGACTCCTACAATGAGCAGTTCTTC.